This T cell receptor (beta chain) was observed in a study of T cell repertoires in cytomegalovirus infection. Study-level background: Both a matching HLA type and CMV infection were indicated by public TCR beta signatures.

This clonotype was detected many times. Its target is not known. This CDR3 region has 17 residues. Trimming removed 6 bases from V and 1 base from J; junction bases left unmatched: 10. The V gene's germline CDR1 is MNHNY and CDR2 SVGAGI (reference sequence). MiXCR, run by TCRdb on the reads, gives a single entry per CDR3 protein. There are about 230,000 distinct CDR3 sequences in the sample; 6% to 8% occur only once, and roughly 6.5% lies in the top ten. Findings of the study overall: Carriers of CMV and the relevant HLA type were discriminated by public TCR beta frequency. CMV-specific TCR beta clonotypes restricted by HLA-C were the ones dominating the ex vivo response.

Sequencing input: PBMCs. This sequence joins TRBV6-6 and TRBJ1-4, with 8 bases identical to TRBD1. The sequence came from a human donor in good health (CMV status not recorded). Some clones in this sample may be carry-over from other donors' samples. CDR3 loop: CASSVDRGFGTNEKLFF. In DNA form, the CDR3 reads TGTGCCAGCAGCGTTGACAGGGGCTTTGGAACTAATGAAAAACTGTTTTTT.